Below, 14 T cell receptor beta chains from the same sample are listed, as sequenced in a study of early T cells in non-severe SARS-CoV-2 infection. TCRdb used MiXCR to reprocess the 5' RACE reads, holding one entry per CDR3 protein. The data hold some 36,000 distinct CDR3 sequences, with 5.9% observed a single time. Sequenced sample: whole blood. The receptors come from an adult who was a healthcare worker with PCR-confirmed SARS-CoV-2 infection or an uninfected control (not recorded which).

In this sample, this clonotype turned up many times. This chain connects TRBV6-5 to TRBJ2-7; D is ambiguous. The germline V gene has CDR1 MNHEY and CDR2 SVGAGI. Between the trimmed V and J ends, which lost 0 bases and 2 bases, there was a span of 8 bases. The CDR3 has 14 amino acids. The CDR3 protein is CASSYSIRTYEQYF. DNA for the CDR3: TGTGCCAGCAGTTACTCGATAAGAACCTACGAGCAGTACTTC.

In this sample, this clonotype turned up many times. This sequence joins TRBV6-4 and TRBJ1-5; D remains ambiguous. The CDR3 is 13 residues long. V shed 2 bases and J shed 0 bases, with 2 bases lying between them. The germline gives CDR1 MRHNA, CDR2 SNTAGT. In DNA form, the CDR3 reads TGTGCCAGCAGTGACAATAGCAATCAGCCCCAGCATTTT. Translating gives CASSDNSNQPQHF.

This clonotype showed up many times. V and J are TRBV7-9 and TRBJ2-3, with 14 bases identical to TRBD2. The CDR3 contains 16 residues. Germline CDR1 and CDR2: SEHNR and FQNEAQ (reference sequence). V gave up 6 bases and J gave up 1 base; unmatched junction bases: 3. The CDR3 DNA reads TGTGCCAGCAGAGCGGGACTAGCGGGGGGCACAGATACGCAGTATTTT. It specifies CASRAGLAGGTDTQYF.

This chain connects TRBV5-1 to TRBJ2-5; TRBD2 agrees at 9 bases. The germline gives CDR1 SGHRS, CDR2 YFSETQ. The CDR3 loop spans 16 amino acids. With 2 bases clipped from V and 1 base from J, the junction kept 6 bases outside the gene matches. CDR3 sequence: CASSLGGSGGQETQYF. The CDR3 bases are TGCGCCAGCAGCTTAGGCGGTAGCGGGGGCCAAGAGACCCAGTACTTC.

The V gene is TRBV4-1, the J gene TRBJ2-2; 7 bases fit TRBD1. The ends lost 4 bases at V and 0 bases at J; junction bases unmatched: 14. Germline V gene lookup returns CDR1 MGHRA and CDR2 YSYEKL. The CDR3 runs 19 residues. CDR3 region: CASSRTPARQGTNTGELFF. The CDR3 DNA is TGCGCCAGCAGCCGGACACCTGCTAGACAGGGCACGAACACCGGGGAGCTGTTTTTT.

V gene TRBV24-1 combines with J gene TRBJ2-3; tentatively, D is TRBD2 (7 bases). The V end lost 5 bases, the J end lost 3 bases, and 14 bases lay between the germline ends. Germline V lookup: CDR1 KGHDR, CDR2 SFDVKD. The CDR3 contains 15 residues. The DNA for the CDR3 is TGTGCCACCAGTGCTCCAGGGAGGGGGACAGATACGCAGTATTTT. It yields the protein CATSAPGRGTDTQYF.

This clonotype came up many times. This rearrangement joins TRBV7-3 to TRBJ1-1, with D hard to call. This CDR3 is built from 14 residues. Trimming cost V 5 bases and J 3 bases, with 13 bases left between them. Germline lookup yields CDR1 SGHTA and CDR2 FQGTGA. The CDR3 DNA reads TGTGCCAGCAGCCCCCGACCCGCGGACACTGAAGCTTTCTTT. Translated: CASSPRPADTEAFF. Together with reference TRBV7-3 and TRBJ1-1, the CDR3 gives the full variable domain: GAGVSQTPSNKVTEKGKYVELRCDPISGHTALYWYRQSLGQGPEFLIYFQGTGAADDSGLPNDRFFAVRPEGSVSTLKIQRTERGDSAVYLCASSPRPADTEAFFGQGTRLTVV.

The J gene is TRBJ1-1, the V gene TRBV28; D gene uncertain. The CDR3 extends over 15 amino acids. Trimming took off 5 bases at V and 0 bases at J, with 13 bases between the two ends. CDR1 MDHEN and CDR2 SYDVKM come from the germline V gene. The CDR3 coding sequence is TGTGCCAGCAGTCCCCCCCGAGGGCTGAACACTGAAGCTTTCTTT. Translating it yields CASSPPRGLNTEAFF.

This clonotype was seen many times. The V gene is TRBV30, the J gene TRBJ2-7; no clear D. The CDR3 loop spans 11 amino acids. Germline values: CDR1 GTSNPN, CDR2 SVGIG (reference sequence). The V and J ends lost 0 bases and 6 bases respectively, with 6 bases between them. The CDR3 coding sequence is TGTGCCTGGAGTGTGAGCCGCGAGCAGTACTTC. As protein: CAWSVSREQYF. Filled out from reference TRBV30 and TRBJ2-7, the complete variable domain reads SQTIHQWPATLVQPVGSPLSLECTVEGTSNPNLYWYRQAAGRGLQLLFYSVGIGQISSEVPQNLSASRPQDRQFILSSKKLLLSDSGFYLCAWSVSREQYFGPGTRLTVT.

This clonotype has a count of ten or more. In nucleotides, the CDR3 is TGTGCCAGCAGTACATACCAGAGCTCCTACGAGCAGTACTTC. It yields the protein CASSTYQSSYEQYF. The chain joins TRBV12-3 or TRBV12-4 to TRBJ2-7, with no clear D. The V and J ends lost 5 bases and 0 bases respectively, with 11 bases between them. The CDR3 runs 14 residues.

This chain uses TRBV7-3 with TRBJ2-1; unclear D gene. The germline gives CDR1 SGHTA, CDR2 FQGTGA. V lost 3 bases, J lost 0 bases, and 3 bases lay in between. The CDR3 is 13 residues long. Here the CDR3 DNA reads TGTGCCAGCAGCTTGGGCTCCTACAATGAGCAGTTCTTC. Its translation is CASSLGSYNEQFF.

This clonotype showed up many times. The V call is TRBV10-2, the J call TRBJ1-2, with 8 bases identical to TRBD1. The CDR3 is made up of 15 amino acids. Germline CDR1 is WSHSY and CDR2 is SAAADI. V was pared by 0 bases and J by 5 bases, with 5 bases of the junction left unmatched. The CDR3 sequence: CASSESGRQGYGYTF. Here the CDR3 DNA reads TGCGCCAGCAGTGAGTCAGGGCGACAGGGGTATGGCTACACCTTC.

This clonotype was counted at least ten times. The V call is TRBV7-3, the J call TRBJ2-1; TRBD2 matches 11 bases. From germline, CDR1 is SGHTA and CDR2 FQGTGA. J was trimmed by 6 bases and V by 8 bases; bases with no gene match: 6. The CDR3 sequence is 14 residues long. Here the CDR3 reads CASSSSGRSNEQFF. CDR3 in DNA: TGTGCCAGCTCATCTAGCGGGAGGTCCAATGAGCAGTTCTTC.

This clonotype occurred many times. Here the CDR3 reads CASSYRVRSGNNQPQHF. The CDR3 DNA is TGTGCCAGCAGTTACAGAGTAAGGTCGGGGAATAATCAGCCCCAGCATTTT. The chain links TRBV6-6 to TRBJ1-5; no definite D call. CDR1 MNHNY and CDR2 SVGAGI come from the germline V gene (reference sequence). The CDR3 totals 17 residues. With 2 bases removed from V and 4 bases from J, the gap between germline ends came to 18 bases.